The clone carrying this T cell receptor (beta chain) was recorded a few times. Its specificity is unknown. The junction shows a germline mismatch at one end, possibly a read error. This entry comes from a study of regulatory T cells in long-lasting Graves disease. Study-wide points: Persistent patients shared some 2,900 public clonotypes among themselves. Newly diagnosed patients shared fewer, at about 890.

This CDR3 spans 13 amino acids. The germline V gene encodes CDR1 SGHVS and CDR2 FQNEAQ. The time point was: persistent/refractory GD, antithyroid drugs over 5 years with positive TRAb. After RNA was extracted from PBMCs, the TCR library was made from it. TCR beta libraries were built with iRepertoire HTBI primers and Arm-PCR of CDR3 regions. One entry per CDR3 protein, called by TCRdb with MiXCR from the multiplex PCR reads. The repertoire includes approximately 400,000 distinct CDR3 sequences, roughly 25% of them detected once, and approximately 30% sits in the top ten. The sequencing used peripheral blood mononuclear cells (PBMCs), collected when the disease was refractory, from a patient treated with antithyroid drugs. The chain couples TRBV7-8 to TRBJ2-7; 10 bases align to TRBD2. This clonotype was sampled from a woman aged 35 to 49 with Graves disease. DNA of the CDR3: TGTGCCAGCAGCCATACTAGCGGGGAGAGCAGGGACTTC. It yields the protein CASSHTSGESRDF.